This T cell receptor (beta chain) stems from a study of CD8+CD57+ T cells in acquired aplastic anemia. Turning to the study itself: Sorted cells (CD4+ and CD8+) yielded DNA amounts that averaged 3.2 ug.

According to the study, genomic DNA was the template for TCR beta VDJ and CDR3 profiling. Using its own MiXCR run on the reads, TCRdb lists one record per CDR3 protein. In the table there are under 200,000 distinct CDR3 sequences, roughly half of which are singletons. Per germline, CDR1 DFQATT and CDR2 SNEGSKA (reference sequence). The length of the CDR3 is 14 residues. V lost 1 base and J lost 5, with 15 bases in between. The patients chosen for sequencing had shown expansion of CD8+CD57+ cells (detected by flow cytometry). Patient blood was sampled before any therapy had been received. Sample: sorted CD4+, CD8+, or CD8+CD57+ T cells (not recorded which) from PBMCs. This rearrangement joins TRBV20-1 to TRBJ2-7, with D possibly matching TRBD2 (6 bases). This receptor was taken from a human donor with aplastic anemia. In DNA, the CDR3 is TGCAGTGCTAGAGGCGATGCGGGGTTGCACGAGCAGTACTTC. Translation gives CSARGDAGLHEQYF.